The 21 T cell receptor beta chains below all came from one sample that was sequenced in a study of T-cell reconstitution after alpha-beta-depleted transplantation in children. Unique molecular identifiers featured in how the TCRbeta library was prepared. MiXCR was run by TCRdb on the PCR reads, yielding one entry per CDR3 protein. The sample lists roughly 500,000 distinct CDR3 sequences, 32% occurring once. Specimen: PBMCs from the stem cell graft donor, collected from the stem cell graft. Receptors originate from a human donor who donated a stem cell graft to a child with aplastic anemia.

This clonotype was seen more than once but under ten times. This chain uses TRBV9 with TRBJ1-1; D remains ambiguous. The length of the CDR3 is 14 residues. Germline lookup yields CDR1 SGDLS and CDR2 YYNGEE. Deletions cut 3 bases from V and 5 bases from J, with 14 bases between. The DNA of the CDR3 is TGTGCCAGCAGCGCGGGTGCCTCATGGACTGAAGCTTTCTTT. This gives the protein CASSAGASWTEAFF. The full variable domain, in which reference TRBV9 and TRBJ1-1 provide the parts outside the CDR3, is DSGVTQTPKHLITATGQRVTLRCSPRSGDLSVYWYQQSLDQGLQFLIQYYNGEERAKGNILERFSAQQFPDLHSELNLSSLELGDSALYFCASSAGASWTEAFFGQGTRLTVV.

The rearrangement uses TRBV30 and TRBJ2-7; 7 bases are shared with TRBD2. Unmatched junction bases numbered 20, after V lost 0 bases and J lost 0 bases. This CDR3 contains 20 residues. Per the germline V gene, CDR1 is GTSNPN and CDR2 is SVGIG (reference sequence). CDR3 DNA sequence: TGTGCCTGGAGTGTACCTGGGAGGGTAGCGGTAGCGAGAAGCTCCTACGAGCAGTACGTC. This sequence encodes CAWSVPGRVAVARSSYEQYV.

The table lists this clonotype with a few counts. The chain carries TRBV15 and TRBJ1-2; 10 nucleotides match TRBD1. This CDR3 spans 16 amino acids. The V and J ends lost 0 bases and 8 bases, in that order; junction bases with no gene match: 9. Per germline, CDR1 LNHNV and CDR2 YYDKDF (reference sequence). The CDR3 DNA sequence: TGTGCCACCAGCAGAGACACCGGGACAGGGGTCGGGGGCTACACCTTC. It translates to CATSRDTGTGVGGYTF.

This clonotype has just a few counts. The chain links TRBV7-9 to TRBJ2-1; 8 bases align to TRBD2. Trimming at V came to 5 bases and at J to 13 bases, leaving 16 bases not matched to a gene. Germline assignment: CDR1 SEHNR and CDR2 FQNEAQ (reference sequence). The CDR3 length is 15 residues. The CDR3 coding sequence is TGTGCCAGCAGCCCGAACCTAGCGGGCGGTGGTTATCAGTTCTTC. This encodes CASSPNLAGGGYQFF.

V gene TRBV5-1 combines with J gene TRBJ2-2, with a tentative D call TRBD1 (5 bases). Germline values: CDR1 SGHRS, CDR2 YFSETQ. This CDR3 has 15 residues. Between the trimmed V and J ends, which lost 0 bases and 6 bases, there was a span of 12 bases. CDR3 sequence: CASSLAIRAAGELFF. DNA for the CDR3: TGCGCCAGCAGCTTGGCTATCAGGGCCGCCGGGGAGCTGTTTTTT.

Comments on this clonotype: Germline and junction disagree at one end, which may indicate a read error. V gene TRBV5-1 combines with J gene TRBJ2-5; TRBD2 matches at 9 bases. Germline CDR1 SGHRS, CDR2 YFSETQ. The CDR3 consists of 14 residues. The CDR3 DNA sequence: TGTGCCAGCAGTCTGCGGGAGGGACAAGAGACCCAGTACTTC. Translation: CASSLREGQETQYF.

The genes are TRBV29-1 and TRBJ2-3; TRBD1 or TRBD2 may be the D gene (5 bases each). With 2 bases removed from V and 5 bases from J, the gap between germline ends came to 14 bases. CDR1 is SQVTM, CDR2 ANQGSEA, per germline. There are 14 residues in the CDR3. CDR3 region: CSVENALRGDTQYF. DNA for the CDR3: TGCAGCGTTGAAAATGCTCTGAGGGGAGATACGCAGTATTTT.

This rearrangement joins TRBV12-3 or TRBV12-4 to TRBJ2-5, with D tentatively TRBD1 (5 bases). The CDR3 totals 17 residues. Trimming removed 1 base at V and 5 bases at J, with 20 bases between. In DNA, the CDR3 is TGTGCCAGCAGTTTAGGGACATCTCTCCAAGGCGAGGAGACCCAGTACTTC. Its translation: CASSLGTSLQGEETQYF.

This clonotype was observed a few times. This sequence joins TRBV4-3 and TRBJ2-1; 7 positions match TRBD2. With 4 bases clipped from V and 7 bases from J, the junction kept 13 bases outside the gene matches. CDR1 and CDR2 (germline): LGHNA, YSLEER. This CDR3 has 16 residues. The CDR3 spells CASSRSPSGSFNEQFF. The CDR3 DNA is TGCGCCAGCAGCCGTTCCCCTAGCGGCTCCTTTAATGAGCAGTTCTTC.

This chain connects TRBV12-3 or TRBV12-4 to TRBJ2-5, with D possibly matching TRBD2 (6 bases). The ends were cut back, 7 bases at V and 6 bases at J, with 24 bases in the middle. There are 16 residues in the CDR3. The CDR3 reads CASTSLGEVPGKTQYF. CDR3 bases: TGTGCCAGCACCTCCTTGGGGGAGGTGCCCGGGAAGACCCAGTACTTC.

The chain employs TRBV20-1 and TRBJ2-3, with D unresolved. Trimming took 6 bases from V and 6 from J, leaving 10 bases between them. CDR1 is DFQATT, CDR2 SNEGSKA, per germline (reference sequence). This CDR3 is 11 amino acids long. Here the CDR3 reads CSASGPDTQYF. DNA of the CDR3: TGCAGTGCCTCAGGTCCCGATACGCAGTATTTT.

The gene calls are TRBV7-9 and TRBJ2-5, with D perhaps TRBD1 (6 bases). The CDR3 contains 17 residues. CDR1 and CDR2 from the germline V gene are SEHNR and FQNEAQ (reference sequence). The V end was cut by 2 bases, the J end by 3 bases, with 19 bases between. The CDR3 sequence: CASSLIYLGDIEETQYF. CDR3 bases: TGTGCCAGCAGCTTAATCTATCTGGGGGACATAGAAGAGACCCAGTACTTC.

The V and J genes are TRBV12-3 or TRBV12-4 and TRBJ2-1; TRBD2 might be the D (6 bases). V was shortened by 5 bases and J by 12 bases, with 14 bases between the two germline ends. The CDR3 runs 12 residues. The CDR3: CASSLSSAPQFF. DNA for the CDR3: TGTGCCAGCAGTCTCTCTAGCGCGCCGCAGTTCTTC.

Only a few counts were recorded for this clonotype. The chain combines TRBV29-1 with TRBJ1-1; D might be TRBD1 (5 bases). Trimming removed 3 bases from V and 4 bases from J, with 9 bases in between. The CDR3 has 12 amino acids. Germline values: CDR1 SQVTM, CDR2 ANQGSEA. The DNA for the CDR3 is TGCAGCGTTGACTTAGGGGTCACTGAAGCTTTCTTT. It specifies CSVDLGVTEAFF.

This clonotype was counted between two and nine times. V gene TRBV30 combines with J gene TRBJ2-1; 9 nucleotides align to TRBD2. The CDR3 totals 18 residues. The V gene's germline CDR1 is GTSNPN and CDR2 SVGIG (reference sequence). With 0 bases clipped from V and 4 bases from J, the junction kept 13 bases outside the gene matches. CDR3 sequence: CAWSVGLTTSGSYNEQFF. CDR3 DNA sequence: TGTGCCTGGAGTGTGGGCCTGACGACTAGCGGTTCATACAATGAGCAGTTCTTC. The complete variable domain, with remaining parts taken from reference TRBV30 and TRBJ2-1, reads SQTIHQWPATLVQPVGSPLSLECTVEGTSNPNLYWYRQAAGRGLQLLFYSVGIGQISSEVPQNLSASRPQDRQFILSSKKLLLSDSGFYLCAWSVGLTTSGSYNEQFFGPGTRLTVL.

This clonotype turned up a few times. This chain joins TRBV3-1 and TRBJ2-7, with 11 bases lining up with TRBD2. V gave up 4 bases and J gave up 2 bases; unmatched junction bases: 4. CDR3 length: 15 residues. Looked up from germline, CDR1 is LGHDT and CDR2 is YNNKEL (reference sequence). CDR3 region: CASSPGLAGPYEQYF. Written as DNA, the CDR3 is TGTGCCAGCAGCCCAGGACTAGCGGGTCCCTACGAGCAGTACTTC.

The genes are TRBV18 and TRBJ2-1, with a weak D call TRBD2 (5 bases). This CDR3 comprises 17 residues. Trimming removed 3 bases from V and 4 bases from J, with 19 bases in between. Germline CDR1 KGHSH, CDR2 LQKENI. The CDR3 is CASSPIARKGGYNEQFF. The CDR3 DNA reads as TGTGCCAGCTCACCGATCGCCCGAAAAGGAGGTTACAATGAGCAGTTCTTC.

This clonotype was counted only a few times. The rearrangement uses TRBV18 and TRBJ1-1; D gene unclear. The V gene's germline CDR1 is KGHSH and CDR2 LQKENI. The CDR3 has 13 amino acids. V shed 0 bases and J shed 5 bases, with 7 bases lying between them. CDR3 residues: CASSPPVRTEAFF. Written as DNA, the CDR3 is TGTGCCAGCTCACCACCGGTTCGGACTGAAGCTTTCTTT. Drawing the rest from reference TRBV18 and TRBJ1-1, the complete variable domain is NAGVMQNPRHLVRRRGQEARLRCSPMKGHSHVYWYRQLPEEGLKFMVYLQKENIIDESGMPKERFSAEFPKEGPSILRIQQVVRGDSAAYFCASSPPVRTEAFFGQGTRLTVV.

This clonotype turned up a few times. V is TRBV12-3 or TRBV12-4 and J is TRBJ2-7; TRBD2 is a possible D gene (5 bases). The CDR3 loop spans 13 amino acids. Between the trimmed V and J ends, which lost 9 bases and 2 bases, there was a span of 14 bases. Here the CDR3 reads CASAERVTYEQYF. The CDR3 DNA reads TGTGCCAGTGCAGAGAGGGTTACCTACGAGCAGTACTTC.

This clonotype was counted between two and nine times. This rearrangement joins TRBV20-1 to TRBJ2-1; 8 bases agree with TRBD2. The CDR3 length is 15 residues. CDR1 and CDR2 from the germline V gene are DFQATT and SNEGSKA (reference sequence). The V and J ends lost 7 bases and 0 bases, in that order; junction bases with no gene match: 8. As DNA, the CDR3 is TGCAGTGTTCCACCTACTAGCGGCTCCTACAATGAGCAGTTCTTC. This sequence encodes CSVPPTSGSYNEQFF.

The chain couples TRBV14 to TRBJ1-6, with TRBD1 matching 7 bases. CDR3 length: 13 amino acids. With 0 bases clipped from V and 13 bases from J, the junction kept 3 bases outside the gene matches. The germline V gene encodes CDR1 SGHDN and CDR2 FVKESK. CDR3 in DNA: TGTGCCAGCAGCCAAGACAGGGGGATTCCCCTCCACTTT. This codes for CASSQDRGIPLHF. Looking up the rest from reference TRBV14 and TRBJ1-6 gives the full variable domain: EAGVTQFPSHSVIEKGQTVTLRCDPISGHDNLYWYRRVMGKEIKFLLHFVKESKQDESGMPNNRFLAERTGGTYSTLKVQPAELEDSGVYFCASSQDRGIPLHFGNGTRLTVT.